This T cell receptor (beta chain) derives from a study of T-cell memory formation after mild COVID-19. The CDR3 is made up of 16 amino acids. Germline lookup yields CDR1 SSHAT and CDR2 FNYEAQ (reference sequence). TCRdb re-analysed the 5' RACE reads in MiXCR, keeping a single row per CDR3 protein. The sample has over 500,000 distinct CDR3 sequences, around a sixth seen once; the top ten hold about 7.5%. This clonotype was seen a few times. At one end, the junction sequence differs from germline, possibly due to a read error. This chain uses TRBV7-7 with TRBJ2-2; the match to TRBD2 covers 7 bases. The receptor was isolated from an adult woman who had mild COVID-19 (a few samples of this study predate the infection). Cell type and time point are not known. Source material: PBMCs or a T cell subset sorted from them (not recorded which). The CDR3 bases are TGTGCTAGCAGCCCATCCAGCGGGGTTAACACCGGGGAGCTGTTTTTT. Translation: CASSPSSGVNTGELFF.